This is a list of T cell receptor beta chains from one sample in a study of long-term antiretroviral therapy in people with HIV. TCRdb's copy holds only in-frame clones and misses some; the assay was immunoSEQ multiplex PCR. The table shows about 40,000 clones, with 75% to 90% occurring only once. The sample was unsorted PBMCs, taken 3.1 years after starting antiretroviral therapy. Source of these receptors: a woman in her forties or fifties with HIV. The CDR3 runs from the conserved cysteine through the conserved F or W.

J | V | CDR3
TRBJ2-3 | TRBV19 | CASSILRGVSTDTQYF
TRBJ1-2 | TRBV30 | CAWSVPRGGYGYTF
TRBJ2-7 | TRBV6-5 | CASSYSPDRPNEQYF
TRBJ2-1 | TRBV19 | CASSIWSGGWGTYNEQFF
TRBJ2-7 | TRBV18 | CASSPEAGGLEQYF
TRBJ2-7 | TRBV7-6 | CASSLKGRGASFSYEQYF
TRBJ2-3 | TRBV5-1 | CASSSGSSADTQYF
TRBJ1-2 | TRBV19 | CASSIGQGGYYGYTF
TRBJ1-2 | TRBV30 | CAWSAGTGFGYTF
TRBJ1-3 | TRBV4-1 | CASSRGGAGNTIYF
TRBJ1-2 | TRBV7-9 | CASTNTGTRYTF
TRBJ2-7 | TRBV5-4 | CASSIGQAGEEQYF
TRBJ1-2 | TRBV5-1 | CASNVGTGGDYGYTF
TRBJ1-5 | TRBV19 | CASSTPNQPQHF
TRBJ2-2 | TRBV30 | CACSAGGRHGELFF
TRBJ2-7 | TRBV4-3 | CASSQDSGGPWEQYF
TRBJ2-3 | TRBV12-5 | CASGFAGGTDTQYF
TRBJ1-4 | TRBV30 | CAWSDGGEKLFF
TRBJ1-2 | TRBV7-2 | CASSLIFYGYTF
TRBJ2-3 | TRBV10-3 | CANGGTDTQYF
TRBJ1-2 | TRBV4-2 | CASSQDLFGVELNYGYTF
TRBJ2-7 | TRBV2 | CASTPDRIRDEQYF
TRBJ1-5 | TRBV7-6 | CASSSDSNQPQHF
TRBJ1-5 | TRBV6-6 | CASSETGTGGSQHF
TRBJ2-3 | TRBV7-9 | CASSAGTGGLDTQYF
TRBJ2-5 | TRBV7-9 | CASSWRQGAKETQYF
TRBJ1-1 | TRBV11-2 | CASNPGLTNTEAFF
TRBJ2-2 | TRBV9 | CASSVGLAGTNTGELFF
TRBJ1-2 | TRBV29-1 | CSAFGTEVDGYTF
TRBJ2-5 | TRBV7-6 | CASSLRTSGGAEYF
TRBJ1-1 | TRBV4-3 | CASSQGRVTEAFF
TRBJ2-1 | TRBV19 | CASSFLGGYNEQFF
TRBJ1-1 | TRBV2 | CASRRDLNTEAFF
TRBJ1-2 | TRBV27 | CASSFRTGAFGYTF
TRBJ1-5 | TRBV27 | CASSHAKDRVNQPQHF
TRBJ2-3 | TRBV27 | CASSPPPGLVSGTQYF
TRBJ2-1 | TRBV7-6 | CASSLAEAYEQFF
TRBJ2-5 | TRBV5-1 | CASSSGDRGAETQYF
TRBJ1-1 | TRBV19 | CASSPGRTEAFF
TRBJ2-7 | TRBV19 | CASSIGGTRTYEQYF
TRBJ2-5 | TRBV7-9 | CASSLRTGQETQYF